Listed here are 12 T cell receptor beta chains from one sample, sequenced in a study of T cell repertoires in cytomegalovirus infection. TCRdb independently ran MiXCR on the reads; one entry per CDR3 protein. The data show under 250,000 distinct CDR3 sequences, 6% to 8% seen once. Sequencing was carried out using PBMCs. All receptors come from a human donor in good health (CMV status not recorded). Some clones in this sample may be carry-over from other donors' samples.

This clonotype was seen ten or more times. V is TRBV5-1 and J is TRBJ2-3; D ambiguous. The V and J ends lost 4 bases and 4 bases respectively, with 10 bases between them. This CDR3 contains 13 residues. Germline CDR1 is SGHRS and CDR2 is YFSETQ. CDR3 region: CASSPQDSDTQYF. The CDR3 nucleotides read TGCGCCAGCAGCCCGCAAGATTCAGATACGCAGTATTTT.

This clonotype has ten or more counts. This chain joins TRBV6-2 or TRBV6-3 and TRBJ1-1, with D possibly TRBD1 on 5 matching bases. This CDR3 is 16 amino acids long. Germline lookup yields CDR1 MNHEY and CDR2 SVGEGT. V was cut by 6 bases and J by 1 base, with 18 bases left in between. CDR3 protein: CASRRGLTDGNTEAFF. The CDR3 DNA follows: TGTGCCAGCAGGAGGGGACTTACAGACGGGAACACTGAAGCTTTCTTT.

J is TRBJ2-2 and V is TRBV29-1; TRBD1 or TRBD2 may be the D gene (5 bases each). The CDR3 has 14 amino acids. Per the germline V gene, CDR1 is SQVTM and CDR2 is ANQGSEA. V lost 0 bases to trimming and J lost 3 bases, with 8 bases between them. CDR3 in DNA: TGCAGCGTTGAAGATCGAGGGGACACCGGGGAGCTGTTTTTT. As protein: CSVEDRGDTGELFF.

The table lists this clonotype with many counts. This chain uses TRBV3-1 with TRBJ1-1; D remains ambiguous. The CDR3 loop spans 13 amino acids. Germline values: CDR1 LGHDT, CDR2 YNNKEL (reference sequence). Deletions cut 4 bases from V and 5 bases from J, with 11 bases between. CDR3 protein: CASSPTGRTEAFF. DNA of the CDR3: TGTGCCAGCAGCCCCACCGGTAGGACTGAAGCTTTCTTT.

This clonotype occurred many times. V usage is TRBV12-3 or TRBV12-4 and J usage is TRBJ2-1, with TRBD2 matching 9 bases. This CDR3 is 15 amino acids long. Germline trimming cut 3 bases from V and 13 bases from J; bases unmatched to any gene: 13. CDR3 in amino acids: CASSFLPAGGIPQFF. CDR3 DNA sequence: TGTGCCAGCAGTTTCTTGCCAGCGGGGGGCATCCCTCAGTTCTTC.

This clonotype was recorded many times. The V gene is TRBV6-1, the J gene TRBJ2-3; a possible D gene is TRBD1 (6 bases). This CDR3 spans 15 amino acids. Germline V gene lookup returns CDR1 MNHNS and CDR2 SASEGT. V dropped 6 bases and J dropped 1 base, with 14 bases sitting between them. CDR3 region: CASRSTGSGTDTQYF. The CDR3, as DNA: TGTGCCAGCAGAAGCACAGGGTCCGGCACAGATACGCAGTATTTT.

In this sample, this clonotype turned up many times. The chain recombines TRBV20-1 with TRBJ2-7, with 7 bases matching TRBD1. Losses at the gene ends were 2 bases for V and 2 bases for J; bases not matched to a gene: 0. This CDR3 is 12 amino acids long. CDR1 is DFQATT and CDR2 is SNEGSKA in the germline V gene (reference sequence). The CDR3 is CSARRGPYEQYF. DNA for the CDR3: TGCAGTGCTAGAAGGGGGCCCTACGAGCAGTACTTC.

This clonotype was seen at least ten times. The chain has TRBV15 and TRBJ2-7, with 10 bases fitting TRBD1. Unmatched junction bases numbered 3, after V lost 1 base and J lost 3 bases. This CDR3 spans 15 amino acids. Germline values: CDR1 LNHNV, CDR2 YYDKDF (reference sequence). The CDR3 DNA follows: TGTGCCACCAGCAGAGGAGGGGACAGGGGCTACGAGCAGTACTTC. It translates to CATSRGGDRGYEQYF.

This clonotype was detected many times. The chain uses TRBV10-3 and TRBJ2-5; D gene ambiguous. There are 12 residues in the CDR3. Germline V gives CDR1 ENHRY, CDR2 SYGVKD. The V and J ends lost 3 bases and 1 base respectively, with 3 bases between them. This CDR3 is CAISDLQETQYF. In nucleotides, the CDR3 is TGTGCCATCAGTGACCTCCAAGAGACCCAGTACTTC.

This clonotype was counted at least ten times. This chain connects TRBV23-1 to TRBJ2-7; D possibly matches TRBD1 or TRBD2 (6 bases each). TRBV23-1 is flagged as an ORF with uncertain function. The germline V and J ends were trimmed by 2 bases and 5 bases, with 13 bases remaining between them. This CDR3 comprises 14 residues. DNA for the CDR3: TGCGCCAGCAGTCAAACGGAGGGGGGCCACGAGCAGTACTTC. Amino acid sequence: CASSQTEGGHEQYF.

This clonotype was seen many times. The chain links TRBV14 to TRBJ1-4; D is unclear. V lost 4 bases and J 4 bases, leaving 19 bases between the germline ends. The germline V gene has CDR1 SGHDN and CDR2 FVKESK. CDR3 size: 17 residues. Here the CDR3 reads CASSPYTSPGRNEKLFF. The CDR3 coding sequence is TGTGCCAGCAGCCCCTACACCTCCCCCGGCCGTAATGAAAAACTGTTTTTT.

This clonotype was counted ten times or more. The chain combines TRBV7-6 with TRBJ1-1; 7 bases are a match to TRBD1. The junction had 11 bases not matched to a gene; V was cut back by 5 bases and J by 5 bases. Germline CDR1 and CDR2: SGHVS and FNYEAQ. This CDR3 comprises 15 residues. The CDR3: CASSQGGLPGTEAFF. The CDR3 DNA sequence: TGTGCCAGCAGCCAGGGGGGACTCCCGGGGACTGAAGCTTTCTTT.